The TCR beta chain described here comes from a study of vaccination effects on CD4 cells after COVID-19. Here immunoSEQ multiplex PCR was the method, and the copy in TCRdb shows in-frame clones only, minus some. The table lists 45,000 to 60,000 clones, about 78% of them singletons. Subsequent to a culture period of approximately 11 days, CD4+ T cells were isolated. Germline CDR1 SGHDT, CDR2 YYEEEE. The CDR3 consists of 16 residues. Trimming cost V 3 bases and J 7 bases; bases outside gene matches: 13. Remarks on this clone: The antigen remains unidentified.

This sequence originates from a human donor who had a prior SARS-CoV-2 infection. Sequences were derived from CD4+ T cells from PBMCs cultured without peptide, sampled before COVID-19 vaccination. The V call is TRBV5-6, the J call TRBJ2-1; 7 bases match TRBD1. This chain's CDR3 is CASSSRGTVYVNEQFF. CDR3 nucleotide sequence: TGTGCCAGCAGCTCTAGAGGGACAGTTTATGTGAATGAGCAGTTCTTC. Combining the CDR3 with reference TRBV5-6 and TRBJ2-1 gives the whole variable domain DAGVTQSPTHLIKTRGQQVTLRCSPKSGHDTVSWYQQALGQGPQFIFQYYEEEERQRGNFPDRFSGHQFPNYSSELNVNALLLGDSALYLCASSSRGTVYVNEQFFGPGTRLTVL.